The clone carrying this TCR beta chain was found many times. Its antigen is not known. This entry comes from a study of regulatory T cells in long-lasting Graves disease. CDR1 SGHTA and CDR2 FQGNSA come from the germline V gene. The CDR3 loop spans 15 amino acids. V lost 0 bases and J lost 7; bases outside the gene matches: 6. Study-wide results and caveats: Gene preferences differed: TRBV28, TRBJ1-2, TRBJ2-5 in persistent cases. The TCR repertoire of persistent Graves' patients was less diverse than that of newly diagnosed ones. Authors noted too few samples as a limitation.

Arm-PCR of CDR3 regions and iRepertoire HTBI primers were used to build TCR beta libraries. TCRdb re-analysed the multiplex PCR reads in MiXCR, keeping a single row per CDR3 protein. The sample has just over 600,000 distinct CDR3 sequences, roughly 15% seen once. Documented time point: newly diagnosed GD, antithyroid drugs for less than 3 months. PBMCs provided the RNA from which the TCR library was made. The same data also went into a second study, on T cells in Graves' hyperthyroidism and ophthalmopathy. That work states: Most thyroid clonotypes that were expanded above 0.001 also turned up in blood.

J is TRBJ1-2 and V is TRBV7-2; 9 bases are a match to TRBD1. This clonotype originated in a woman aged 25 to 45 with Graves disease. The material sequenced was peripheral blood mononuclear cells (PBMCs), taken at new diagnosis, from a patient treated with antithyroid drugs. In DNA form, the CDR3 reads TGTGCCAGCAGCTTAGCTCAACAGGGGGCGAGTGGCTACACCTTC. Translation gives CASSLAQQGASGYTF.